The 5 T cell receptor beta chains below all came from one sample that was sequenced in a study of blood T cell repertoires in COVID-19. The method was immunoSEQ multiplex PCR; TCRdb's version includes in-frame clones alone and lacks a portion of them. Altogether under 200,000 clones are present, about 89% being singletons, with the ten largest covering 2% to 3%. Sequencing was performed on peripheral blood. These receptors came from a man in his forties with active or convalescent COVID-19.

This chain joins TRBV14 and TRBJ1-5; tentative D call: TRBD1 (6 bases). Germline CDR1 reads SGHDN; CDR2 reads FVKESK. V lost 8 bases and J lost 11, with 19 bases in between. The CDR3 runs 13 residues. The CDR3, as DNA: TGTGCCAGCGCCCCAGGTCCTCAGGGGTCCCAGCATTTT. It is translated as CASAPGPQGSQHF.

CDR3 nucleotide sequence: TGTGCCAGTAAACGAGGCGCGGACACTGAAGCTTTCTTT. Protein sequence: CASKRGADTEAFF. The genes are TRBV19 and TRBJ1-1; D gene unclear. The V gene lost 7 bases and the J gene lost 3 bases, with 12 bases spanning the gap. Germline V CDR1 and CDR2: LNHDA, SQIVND (reference sequence). The length of the CDR3 is 13 residues.

V gene TRBV7-3 combines with J gene TRBJ2-5; D is perhaps TRBD1 (5 bases). V lost 5 bases and J 4 bases, leaving 11 bases between the germline ends. CDR1 is SGHTA and CDR2 is FQGTGA in the germline V gene. The CDR3 runs 13 residues. The CDR3 reads CASSPGQGETQYF. The CDR3 nucleotides are TGTGCCAGCAGCCCAGGGCAGGGAGAGACCCAGTACTTC.

This chain uses TRBV11-2 with TRBJ2-3, with TRBD2 matching 11 bases. V lost 4 bases and J lost 5; bases outside the gene matches: 17. Germline V CDR1 and CDR2: SGHAT, FQNNGV. The CDR3 runs to 19 residues. As DNA, the CDR3 is TGTGCCAGCAGCTCCCCGCTAGCGGGGGGCCCCGACCTTGTAGATACGCAGTATTTT. This encodes CASSSPLAGGPDLVDTQYF.

V and J are TRBV7-9 and TRBJ1-2, with TRBD1 matching over 7 bases. Germline CDR1 reads SEHNR; CDR2 reads FQNEAQ (reference sequence). Trimming at V came to 1 base and at J to 6 bases, leaving 8 bases not matched to a gene. The CDR3 extends over 15 amino acids. The CDR3: CASSLVRGMPNGYTF. CDR3 sequence (DNA): TGTGCCAGCAGCTTAGTCAGGGGGATGCCGAATGGCTACACCTTC. The complete variable domain, with remaining parts taken from reference TRBV7-9 and TRBJ1-2, reads DTGVSQNPRHKITKRGQNVTFRCDPISEHNRLYWYRQTLGQGPEFLTYFQNEAQLEKSRLLSDRFSAERPKGSFSTLEIQRTEQGDSAMYLCASSLVRGMPNGYTFGSGTRLTVV.